The 14 T cell receptor beta chains below were found in one sample sequenced in a study of blood T cell repertoires in COVID-19. Method: immunoSEQ multiplex PCR; TCRdb's copy keeps in-frame clones and lacks some. The sample lists 110,000 or so clones; 85% to 90% were seen once. Sequencing used peripheral blood. These receptors all come from a woman aged 45 to 65 with acute or convalescent COVID-19.

The chain recombines TRBV30 with TRBJ2-7, with TRBD1 matching over 7 bases. The CDR3 runs 14 residues. Trimming cost V 7 bases and J 0 bases; bases outside gene matches: 9. Germline lookup yields CDR1 GTSNPN and CDR2 SVGIG (reference sequence). CDR3 sequence: CASASTGSSYEQYF. In DNA, the CDR3 is TGTGCCTCGGCCTCGACAGGGTCCTCCTACGAGCAGTACTTC. Full variable domain (rest looked up from reference TRBV30 and TRBJ2-7): SQTIHQWPATLVQPVGSPLSLECTVEGTSNPNLYWYRQAAGRGLQLLFYSVGIGQISSEVPQNLSASRPQDRQFILSSKKLLLSDSGFYLCASASTGSSYEQYFGPGTRLTVT.

This clone appeared once. The chain recombines TRBV21-1 with TRBJ1-4. TRBV21-1 is a pseudogene. This CDR3 has 12 amino acids. The CDR3 sequence: CASRRRGEKLFF. The CDR3 DNA reads as TGTGCCAGCCGACGTCGGGGTGAAAAACTGTTTTTT.

This clone showed up just once. This rearrangement joins TRBV7-9 to TRBJ1-1; D gene uncertain. Between the trimmed V and J ends, which lost 2 bases and 0 bases, there was a span of 10 bases. Germline CDR1 reads SEHNR; CDR2 reads FQNEAQ (reference sequence). CDR3 length: 15 residues. The CDR3 is CASSLLGQVNTEAFF. The CDR3 DNA follows: TGTGCCAGCAGCTTACTGGGCCAGGTGAACACTGAAGCTTTCTTT.

CDR3 in DNA: TGTGCCAGCAGTGAACTGTGGGGCATTAGCTCCTACGAGCAGTACTTC. Residues: CASSELWGISSYEQYF. This chain uses TRBV6-1 with TRBJ2-7, with a weak D call TRBD1 (5 bases). Trimming removed 2 bases from V and 0 bases from J, with 14 bases in between. This CDR3 region has 16 residues. Germline V gene lookup returns CDR1 MNHNS and CDR2 SASEGT.

The chain carries TRBV2 and TRBJ1-5; D gene ambiguous. The CDR3 totals 12 residues. Germline loops: CDR1 SNHLY, CDR2 FYNNEI. Deletions cut 5 bases from V and 4 bases from J, with 6 bases between. DNA of the CDR3: TGTGCCAGCAGTACTTCAAATCAGCCCCAGCATTTT. Amino acid sequence: CASSTSNQPQHF.

The rearrangement uses TRBV28 and TRBJ2-1, with 12 bases fitting TRBD2. The CDR3 extends over 16 amino acids. The ends lost 6 bases at V and 9 bases at J; junction bases unmatched: 12. Germline CDR1 MDHEN, CDR2 SYDVKM. CDR3 sequence reads: CASSGVMTSGSREQFF. The DNA for the CDR3 is TGTGCCAGCAGCGGGGTGATGACTAGCGGGAGTCGTGAGCAGTTCTTC.

This rearrangement joins TRBV7-3 to TRBJ2-7, with D tentatively TRBD2 (5 bases). Germline CDR1 reads SGHTA; CDR2 reads FQGTGA. The V gene lost 2 bases and the J gene lost 6 bases, with 11 bases spanning the gap. The CDR3 loop spans 13 amino acids. The CDR3 bases are TGTGCCAGCAGCTTATACTCTGCGGGCGAGCAGTACTTC. It translates to CASSLYSAGEQYF.

The chain couples TRBV27 to TRBJ2-1, with 7 positions matching TRBD1. This CDR3 region has 13 residues. V shed 3 bases and J 6 bases; nucleotides not matched to a gene: 2. The germline V gene encodes CDR1 MNHEY and CDR2 SMNVEV (reference sequence). The CDR3: CASSLGQFNEQFF. CDR3 DNA: TGTGCCAGCAGTTTGGGACAGTTCAATGAGCAGTTCTTC.

V and J are TRBV5-1 and TRBJ1-5; D not resolved. This CDR3 has 14 amino acids. V dropped 6 bases and J dropped 6 bases, with 16 bases sitting between them. Germline CDR1 SGHRS, CDR2 YFSETQ. The CDR3 DNA sequence: TGCGCCAGCACTTCCGCGGGGTGCCCTCAGCCCCAGCATTTT. It specifies CASTSAGCPQPQHF. Full variable domain (outside the CDR3, taken from reference TRBV5-1 and TRBJ1-5): KAGVTQTPRYLIKTRGQQVTLSCSPISGHRSVSWYQQTPGQGLQFLFEYFSETQRNKGNFPGRFSGRQFSNSRSEMNVSTLELGDSALYLCASTSAGCPQPQHFGDGTRLSIL.

The chain is built from TRBV28 and TRBJ2-1; 9 bases are shared with TRBD1. Germline CDR1 is MDHEN and CDR2 is SYDVKM. V lost 7 bases to trimming and J lost 9 bases; unmatched junction nucleotides: 13. The CDR3 has 15 residues. Here the CDR3 DNA reads TGTGCCAGCAACCCTGGGGACAGGGATTGGAGTGAGCAGTTCTTC. Translated: CASNPGDRDWSEQFF.

For the CDR3, the DNA is TGTGCCAGCAGTTTATATGGGGGGAGCAGCGAGCAGTTCTTC. It specifies CASSLYGGSSEQFF. The V call is TRBV28, the J call TRBJ2-1; D is possibly TRBD2 (6 bases). The V gene's germline CDR1 is MDHEN and CDR2 SYDVKM. V was trimmed by 1 base and J by 10 bases, leaving 14 bases between them. The CDR3 has 14 residues.

This clone showed up just a few times. The V gene is TRBV19, the J gene TRBJ1-6, with TRBD1 matching over 11 bases. Trimming at V came to 5 bases and at J to 8 bases, leaving 8 bases not matched to a gene. The CDR3 is 16 residues long. CDR1 is LNHDA and CDR2 is SQIVND in the germline V gene (reference sequence). Here the CDR3 DNA reads TGTGCCAGTAGTCCTTTCGGGACAGGGGGGGATTCACCCCTCCACTTT. Translated, it gives CASSPFGTGGDSPLHF.

The chain employs TRBV7-6 and TRBJ1-5; possible D gene TRBD1, 6 bases. Germline values: CDR1 SGHVS, CDR2 FNYEAQ. V gave up 6 bases and J gave up 4 bases, with 10 bases separating them. CDR3 size: 13 residues. Here the CDR3 reads CASSEDRNQPQHF. Here the CDR3 DNA reads TGTGCCAGCAGTGAGGACAGAAATCAGCCCCAGCATTTT.

This sequence joins TRBV18 and TRBJ2-1, with D perhaps matching TRBD2 (6 bases). The germline V gene has CDR1 KGHSH and CDR2 LQKENI. CDR3 size: 15 residues. The V gene lost 3 bases and the J gene lost 2 bases, with 11 bases spanning the gap. The CDR3 here is CASSPGGGAYNEQFF. The CDR3 DNA follows: TGTGCCAGCTCACCGGGGGGAGGAGCCTACAATGAGCAGTTCTTC.